Below, 10 T cell receptor beta chains from the same sample are listed, as sequenced in a study of OX40 agonist ivuxolimab in advanced cancers. TCRdb's table, derived via immunoSEQ multiplex PCR, lists solely in-frame clones and lacks some. The sample has about 91,000 clones; around 87% are singletons. This specimen consisted of CD4+ or CD8+ T cells sorted from blood, obtained in a trial of the OX40 agonist ivuxolimab. All receptors derive from an adult with an advanced solid tumor such as melanoma, head and neck, liver or kidney cancer.

The rearrangement links TRBV7-9 to TRBJ2-3; possible D gene TRBD2, 5 bases. Germline V gene data show CDR1 as SEHNR and CDR2 as FQNEAQ (reference sequence). Trimming removed 5 bases at V and 3 bases at J, with 15 bases between. The CDR3 extends over 15 amino acids. The CDR3, as DNA: TGTGCCAGCAGCCCCCCCGGGGTGCGGACAGATACGCAGTATTTT. Encoded protein: CASSPPGVRTDTQYF.

This clone was counted between two and nine times. In DNA form, the CDR3 reads TGCGCCAGCAGCCCCTGGGAGGGCCACAATGAGCAGTTCTTC. Its translation is CASSPWEGHNEQFF. The chain recombines TRBV5-1 with TRBJ2-1; 7 bases fit TRBD2. The CDR3 runs 14 residues. Losses at the gene ends were 4 bases for V and 5 bases for J; bases not matched to a gene: 6. Germline CDR1 SGHRS, CDR2 YFSETQ.

The rearrangement links TRBV6-5 to TRBJ1-5; 7 bases fit TRBD1. V was clipped by 6 bases and J by 6 bases; unmatched bases: 8. CDR3 length: 14 amino acids. Per germline, CDR1 MNHEY and CDR2 SVGAGI. For the CDR3, the DNA is TGTGCCAGCAGGATCAGGGGGGAGGGTCAGCCCCAGCATTTT. Encoded protein: CASRIRGEGQPQHF.

The chain employs TRBV5-1 and TRBJ1-2, with D unclear. Germline CDR1 reads SGHRS; CDR2 reads YFSETQ. This CDR3 contains 12 residues. V dropped 2 bases and J dropped 5 bases, with 7 bases sitting between them. For the CDR3, the DNA is TGCGCCAGCAGCTTATCTCAGTATGGCTACACCTTC. Its translation is CASSLSQYGYTF.

This clone was seen a few times. The chain combines TRBV12-5 with TRBJ1-2; maybe TRBD1 (5 bases). The germline CDR1 and CDR2 sequences are LGHNT and FRNRAP. The CDR3 has 14 amino acids. Trimming pared 0 bases from V and 8 bases from J, leaving 13 bases between. Here the CDR3 DNA reads TGTGCTAGTGGTTTGGTACGAGGGGTCTCCGGCTACACCTTC. It encodes CASGLVRGVSGYTF.

V is TRBV19 and J is TRBJ1-2; a weak D match, TRBD1 (6 bases). Germline V gives CDR1 LNHDA, CDR2 SQIVND (reference sequence). The CDR3 sequence is 13 residues long. V was shortened by 8 bases and J by 4 bases, with 14 bases between the two germline ends. The CDR3 DNA reads TGTGCCAGTCAGCGGACAGACCTCTATGGCTACACCTTC. Translating it yields CASQRTDLYGYTF.

The chain joins TRBV5-1 to TRBJ2-7; D gene ambiguous. Germline values: CDR1 SGHRS, CDR2 YFSETQ. The CDR3 covers 14 residues. Between the trimmed V and J ends, which lost 1 base and 4 bases, there was a span of 12 bases. CDR3 loop: CASSLKGPQYEQYF. CDR3 DNA sequence: TGCGCCAGCAGCTTGAAAGGGCCACAATACGAGCAGTACTTC.

The chain has TRBV11-2 and TRBJ2-1, with 7 bases identical to TRBD2. CDR1 SGHAT and CDR2 FQNNGV come from the germline V gene. The CDR3 totals 15 residues. V trimming: 1 base; J trimming: 9 bases; junction bases outside the gene matches: 9. CDR3 region: CASSLGLAEQGEQFF. In nucleotides, the CDR3 is TGTGCCAGCAGCTTAGGGCTAGCGGAGCAGGGTGAGCAGTTCTTC.

The V call is TRBV7-2, the J call TRBJ2-5; D is undetermined. The CDR3 loop spans 15 amino acids. With 5 bases removed from V and 1 base from J, the gap between germline ends came to 14 bases. CDR1 and CDR2 from the germline V gene are SGHTA and FQGNSA. CDR3 in amino acids: CASSTRSGSQETQYF. The CDR3 coding sequence is TGTGCCAGCAGCACCCGTAGTGGGTCCCAAGAGACCCAGTACTTC.

This sequence joins TRBV30 and TRBJ2-3; TRBD2 matches 9 bases. This CDR3 is built from 15 residues. With V trimmed by 1 base and J by 4 bases, 6 bases remained unmatched. Germline V gives CDR1 GTSNPN, CDR2 SVGIG (reference sequence). The CDR3 is CAWSGGSGSADTQYF. DNA for the CDR3: TGTGCCTGGAGTGGAGGTAGCGGGAGTGCAGATACGCAGTATTTT. The full variable domain, in which reference TRBV30 and TRBJ2-3 provide the parts outside the CDR3, is SQTIHQWPATLVQPVGSPLSLECTVEGTSNPNLYWYRQAAGRGLQLLFYSVGIGQISSEVPQNLSASRPQDRQFILSSKKLLLSDSGFYLCAWSGGSGSADTQYFGPGTRLTVL.